Listed below are T cell receptor beta chains from one sample, sequenced in a study of cytomegalovirus exposure and HLA in healthy donors. The data were produced by immunoSEQ multiplex PCR, yet TCRdb's version contains in-frame clones alone and is incomplete. The sample carries under 200,000 clones, around 78% recorded once. Specimen: PBMCs. These receptors were collected from a woman younger than 45 in good health and CMV-seropositive. CDR3s include the opening cysteine and the closing phenylalanine or tryptophan. Each record gives: D gene, J gene, clone size, V gene, CDR3 DNA, CDR3 protein. D genes are given only for firm matches. Some rows have no size entry. The others give once, few or many, or a class for an expanded clone.

>.|TRBJ2-7|once|TRBV11-3
TGTGCCAGCAGCGTTGCAGCGCCATACGAGCAGTACTTC
CASSVAAPYEQYF
>.|TRBJ2-7|.|TRBV19
TGTGCCAGTAGCGCGGCAGGGGGAGGCTACGAGCAGTACTTC
CASSAAGGGYEQYF
>TRBD2|TRBJ2-2|.|TRBV29-1
TGCAGCGTTGAAGAAGCGGGGGGTAACACCGGGGAGCTGTTTTTT
CSVEEAGGNTGELFF
>.|TRBJ1-6|.|TRBV5-4
TGTGCCAGCAGCTTGGAATCCGGGGATTCACCCCTCCACTTT
CASSLESGDSPLHF
>.|TRBJ2-5|.|TRBV7-9
TGTGCCAGCAGCCGGTCCTGGCGGCCCCTCCAAGAGACCCAGTACTTC
CASSRSWRPLQETQYF
>.|TRBJ1-1|.|TRBV19
TGTGCCAGTAGTTCGCAGGGGCAGGCGAACACTGAAGCTTTCTTT
CASSSQGQANTEAFF
>TRBD2|TRBJ2-1|.|TRBV9
TGTGCCAGCAGCTCCCTTAGCGGGAAGCTCGAGCAGTTCTTC
CASSSLSGKLEQFF
>.|TRBJ2-5|.|TRBV5-1
TGCGCCAGCAGCTTGGGAGTGGGGGGCCAAGAGACCCAGTACTTC
CASSLGVGGQETQYF
>.|TRBJ2-3|.|TRBV9
TGTGCCAGCAGCGTAGCTATGAACACAGATACGCAGTATTTT
CASSVAMNTDTQYF
>.|TRBJ2-7|.|TRBV21-1
TGTGCCAGCAGCAAAGCCCCGTTGGCCGCCGAGCAGTACTTC
CASSKAPLAAEQYF
>TRBD2|TRBJ2-7|once|TRBV4-1
TGCGCCAGCAGCCAAGAAGTTCTAGCGGGGGTCTACGAGCAGTACTTC
CASSQEVLAGVYEQYF
>.|TRBJ1-1|.|TRBV28
TGTGCCAGCATGGGGGCGCGGTACACTGAAGCTTTCTTT
CASMGARYTEAFF
>.|TRBJ1-6|.|TRBV5-1
TGCGCCAGCAGCTTGGGTAGGGGGTACTCACCCCTCCACTTT
CASSLGRGYSPLHF
>.|TRBJ1-3|.|TRBV6-4
TGTGCCAGCAGTGGTGGTCCTCCCCTGCACAGGGAAAACACCATATATTTT
CASSGGPPLHRENTIYF
>.|TRBJ2-7|.|TRBV6-1
TGTGCCAGCAGTGAGGGGGCTAGCGGCCAAACCCCCTACGAGCAGTACTTC
CASSEGASGQTPYEQYF
>TRBD1|TRBJ2-6|.|TRBV28
TGTGCCAGCAGCCATAACGCCGGACAGGGGTTTTCTGGGGCCAACGTCCTGACTTTC
CASSHNAGQGFSGANVLTF
>TRBD1|TRBJ1-2|.|TRBV7-2
TGTGCCAGCAGCTTAGCCTCGGCAGGGGGAGGCTACACCTTC
CASSLASAGGGYTF
>.|TRBJ2-1|.|TRBV12-5
TGTGCTAGTGGTCCTTGGCGGAGCTCCTACAATGAGCAGTTCTTC
CASGPWRSSYNEQFF
>.|TRBJ2-1|.|TRBV9
TGTGCCAGCAGCACTCGGACTAATGAGCAGTTCTTC
CASSTRTNEQFF
>TRBD2|TRBJ2-1|few|TRBV10-3
TGTGCCATCAGTGAGTCGAGGGCTAGCGGGGACTACAATGAGCAGTTCTTC
CAISESRASGDYNEQFF
>TRBD2|TRBJ2-7|.|TRBV11-1
TGTGCCAGCAGCTTACAATCCCCGACTAGCGGGGACTTCGAGCAGTACTTC
CASSLQSPTSGDFEQYF
>TRBD1|TRBJ1-2|.|TRBV5-1
TGCGCCAGCAGCCAGGGGGCGAGGGGCTACACCTTC
CASSQGARGYTF
>TRBD1|TRBJ1-1|.|TRBV4-3
TGCGCCAGCAGCCCTCGGACAGGGGAAGCTTTCTTT
CASSPRTGEAFF
>.|TRBJ1-1|.|TRBV10-3
TGTGCCATCAGTGCCCTCGGGGGAGACACTGAAGCTTTCTTT
CAISALGGDTEAFF
>.|TRBJ2-2|.|TRBV6-5
TGTACCAGCAGTGCAGGGTGGGACGGGGAGCTGTTTTTT
CTSSAGWDGELFF
>.|TRBJ1-2|few|TRBV6-5
TGTGCCAGCAGTGGAAACAGGGCGGGCTATGGCTACACCTTC
CASSGNRAGYGYTF
>TRBD2|TRBJ2-1|.|TRBV5-6
TGTGCCAGCAGCTTGACCGGGAGGGCCTATGAGCAGTTCTTC
CASSLTGRAYEQFF
>.|TRBJ2-2|.|TRBV30
TGTGCCTGGAGTTCTCCCGGGGAGCTGTTTTTT
CAWSSPGELFF
>TRBD1|TRBJ1-4|.|TRBV4-2
TGTGCCAGCAGCCTCTCCCCGCAGGGGGATGAAAAACTGTTTTTT
CASSLSPQGDEKLFF
>.|TRBJ2-2|.|TRBV7-2
TGTGCCAGCACCCTAAAGAGCACCGGGGAGCTGTTTTTT
CASTLKSTGELFF
>.|TRBJ2-3|.|TRBV5-1
TGCGCCAGCAGCTTACTCGATACGCAGTATTTT
CASSLLDTQYF
>TRBD1|TRBJ1-6|.|TRBV6-1
TGTGCCAGCAGTGTCGACAGGGTTAATTCACCCCTCCACTTT
CASSVDRVNSPLHF
>TRBD1|TRBJ1-2|.|TRBV6-5
TGTGCCAGCAGTTCTCCGGACAGGGCCTTCTATGGCTACACCTTC
CASSSPDRAFYGYTF
>.|TRBJ1-2|.|TRBV5-6
TGTGCCAGCAGCTTTCTCAGGGGTCCGTATGGCTACACCTTC
CASSFLRGPYGYTF
>.|TRBJ1-1|few|TRBV4-1
TGCGCCAGCAGCCAAGATACGGGGGGCCCAAACACTGAAGCTTTCTTT
CASSQDTGGPNTEAFF
>.|TRBJ1-4|.|TRBV19
TGTGCCAGTAGTCCCCCTGATGAAAAACTGTTTTTT
CASSPPDEKLFF
>TRBD2|TRBJ2-3|once|TRBV5-1
TGCGCCAGCAGCACCATGGTCAGAACGGGGGGACGAGATACGCAGTATTTT
CASSTMVRTGGRDTQYF
>.|TRBJ2-7|.|TRBV27
TGTGCCAGCAGTTTATTCGGGTACGAGCAGTACTTC
CASSLFGYEQYF
>.|TRBJ2-5|.|TRBV7-9
TGTGCCAGCAGCTTAGCAGCGTCCGGGGAGACCCAGTACTTC
CASSLAASGETQYF
>.|TRBJ2-1|.|TRBV7-9
TGTGCCAGCAGCTATATCGCTAGCGCCCGCGGCAATGAGCAGTTCTTC
CASSYIASARGNEQFF
>TRBD2|TRBJ2-3|.|TRBV19
TGTGCCAGTAGTATGTACAGCGGGGCCTCTGTGGATACGCAGTATTTT
CASSMYSGASVDTQYF
>.|TRBJ1-1|.|TRBV7-2
TGTGCCAGCAGCCGGGGGGGATCTGAAGCTTTCTTT
CASSRGGSEAFF
>TRBD2|TRBJ2-3|.|TRBV11-3
TGTGCCAGCAGCCGCGGGACTAGAGAAACGCAGTATTTT
CASSRGTRETQYF
>.|TRBJ2-7|.|TRBV13
TGTGCCAGCAGCCCTCTGGCGGGCTCGGGGGAGCAGTACTTC
CASSPLAGSGEQYF
>.|TRBJ2-1|.|TRBV7-2
TGTGCCAGCAGCTTCCAGACGGGTGAGCAGTTCTTC
CASSFQTGEQFF
>.|TRBJ1-4|.|TRBV19
TGTGCCAGTAGTCCGACAGCTCTCAATGAAAAACTGTTTTTT
CASSPTALNEKLFF
>TRBD1|TRBJ2-7|.|TRBV5-5
TGTGCCAGCAGCTTGGCTGGGACAGGGGCCTCCTACGAGCAGTACTTC
CASSLAGTGASYEQYF
>.|TRBJ2-3|.|TRBV2
TGTGCCAGCAGATCTTCGTATACGCAGTATTTT
CASRSSYTQYF
>TRBD1|TRBJ1-6|.|TRBV30
TGTGCCTGGAGTGGACAGGGGGCTAATTCACCCCTCCACTTT
CAWSGQGANSPLHF
>.|TRBJ2-4|.|TRBV28
TGTGCCAGCAACAACCCGGAGTTGAGCAAAAACATTCAGTACTTC
CASNNPELSKNIQYF